This TCR beta chain derives from a study of T-cell memory formation after mild COVID-19. The wider study: TCR clusters largely stayed donor specific.

CDR1 and CDR2 (germline): DFQATT, SNEGSKA (reference sequence). With 7 bases removed from V and 6 bases from J, the gap between germline ends came to 12 bases. This CDR3 has 11 amino acids. With regard to this clonotype: The antigen is not known.

TCRdb called the 5' RACE reads again in MiXCR, with one record for every CDR3 protein. The sample consists of about 620,000 distinct CDR3 sequences, roughly 18% of them appearing once. Study-wide results and caveats: Of the contracting clones, CD4+ ones lay mainly in CM and EM, and CD8+ ones in EMRA. Whereas later expanders leaned CD4+, clones contracting day 15 to 85 showed a balanced CD4/CD8 makeup.

This clonotype originated in an adult woman who had mild COVID-19 (a few samples of this study predate the infection). Cell type and time point are not known. This rearrangement joins TRBV20-1 to TRBJ1-2; D possibly corresponds to TRBD1 (5 bases). Sequences were obtained from PBMCs or a T cell subset sorted from them (not recorded which). Written as DNA, the CDR3 is TGCAGTGATCGGGGGGGTCATGGCTACACCTTC. Protein sequence: CSDRGGHGYTF.